One and the same sample provided the 29 T cell receptor beta chains below, sequenced in a study of blood T cell repertoires in COVID-19. Assay used: immunoSEQ multiplex PCR; TCRdb lists only in-frame clones, some missing. This sample has tens of thousands of clones, with about 85% found just once. Sequencing was done on a sample of peripheral blood. The receptors stem from a man aged 45-65 years with acute or convalescent COVID-19.

This chain connects TRBV2 to TRBJ2-2, with 9 bases lining up with TRBD2. Losses at the gene ends were 2 bases for V and 3 bases for J; bases not matched to a gene: 7. Germline V gene lookup returns CDR1 SNHLY and CDR2 FYNNEI. The CDR3 loop spans 17 amino acids. In DNA, the CDR3 is TGTGCCAGCAGTGAACCGGGACTAGCTTCCTACACCGGGGAGCTGTTTTTT. As protein: CASSEPGLASYTGELFF.

The chain has TRBV5-1 and TRBJ1-2; D not resolved. The ends were cut back, 0 bases at V and 0 bases at J, with 3 bases in the middle. The CDR3 spans 13 residues. CDR1 SGHRS and CDR2 YFSETQ come from the germline V gene. DNA for the CDR3: TGCGCCAGCAGCTTGGGGCCTAACTATGGCTACACCTTC. Amino acids: CASSLGPNYGYTF.

The rearrangement joins TRBV9 to TRBJ2-5, with TRBD2 identical over 14 bases. CDR1 and CDR2 from the germline V gene are SGDLS and YYNGEE. V dropped 3 bases and J dropped 2; count of bases not matched to a gene: 3. The CDR3 is made up of 16 amino acids. CDR3 residues: CASSAGTSGGQETQYF. CDR3 bases: TGTGCCAGCAGCGCCGGGACTAGCGGGGGACAAGAGACCCAGTACTTC. The whole variable domain, remainder taken from reference TRBV9 and TRBJ2-5, is DSGVTQTPKHLITATGQRVTLRCSPRSGDLSVYWYQQSLDQGLQFLIQYYNGEERAKGNILERFSAQQFPDLHSELNLSSLELGDSALYFCASSAGTSGGQETQYFGPGTRLLVL.

V and J are TRBV6-1 and TRBJ2-2; D not resolved. V lost 2 bases and J lost 7, with 8 bases in between. CDR3 length: 13 amino acids. Germline CDR1 reads MNHNS; CDR2 reads SASEGT. The chain's CDR3 is CASSEKEIGELFF. DNA for the CDR3: TGTGCCAGCAGTGAAAAGGAGATCGGGGAGCTGTTTTTT.

This clone came up a few times. The CDR3 protein is CASSLAAGANTEAFF. In DNA, the CDR3 is TGTGCCAGCAGCTTGGCCGCGGGGGCAAACACTGAAGCTTTCTTT. V usage is TRBV7-9 and J usage is TRBJ1-1; the D gene is possibly TRBD1 (6 bases). V lost 3 bases to trimming and J lost 2 bases, with 13 bases between them. Germline V gives CDR1 SEHNR, CDR2 FQNEAQ (reference sequence). The CDR3 covers 15 residues.

This chain uses TRBV9 with TRBJ2-7; 7 nucleotides line up with TRBD1. Per germline, CDR1 SGDLS and CDR2 YYNGEE. After removal of 4 bases from V and 10 bases from J, the junction contained 14 bases not matched to a gene. This CDR3 has 14 amino acids. The CDR3 is CASSSRGRGTAQYF. CDR3 nucleotide sequence: TGTGCCAGCAGCTCAAGGGGGAGAGGGACAGCACAGTACTTC.

V usage is TRBV7-2 and J usage is TRBJ2-5; 7 bases fit TRBD2. Unmatched junction bases numbered 3, after V lost 2 bases and J lost 0 bases. Germline V CDR1 and CDR2: SGHTA, FQGNSA. This CDR3 comprises 15 residues. The CDR3 DNA is TGTGCCAGCAGCTTACAAGCGGGGTACCAAGAGACCCAGTACTTC. Translated, it gives CASSLQAGYQETQYF.

The CDR3 DNA reads as TGTGCCAGCAGCCCAGGGGACGATCAGCCCCAGCATTTT. It translates to CASSPGDDQPQHF. This chain links TRBV6-5 with TRBJ1-5; the D gene is possibly TRBD1 (6 bases). This CDR3 has 13 amino acids. Per germline, CDR1 MNHEY and CDR2 SVGAGI. V lost 6 bases to trimming and J lost 5 bases, with 11 bases between them.

This clone was seen once. The CDR3 coding sequence is TGTGCCACCAGCAGAGATGAGAGTCTGACCGGGGAGCTGTTTTTT. Translation gives CATSRDESLTGELFF. The rearrangement joins TRBV15 to TRBJ2-2; D uncertain. Trimming took 0 bases from V and 5 from J, leaving 10 bases between them. CDR1 and CDR2 (germline): LNHNV, YYDKDF (reference sequence). The CDR3 consists of 15 residues.

The chain employs TRBV4-2 and TRBJ1-2, with 9 bases lining up with TRBD1. Germline trimming cut 2 bases from V and 6 bases from J; bases unmatched to any gene: 4. The CDR3 length is 14 residues. Germline V gene sequence: CDR1 LGHNA, CDR2 YNFKEQ. The CDR3 DNA reads as TGTGCCAGCAGCCAATCCGGGACAGGGAATGGCTACACCTTC. Its protein product is CASSQSGTGNGYTF.

The chain employs TRBV19 and TRBJ1-1, with a tentative D call TRBD1 (6 bases). In germline, CDR1 is LNHDA, CDR2 SQIVND (reference sequence). Trimming stripped 1 base from V and 0 bases from J, with 12 bases between. This CDR3 spans 16 amino acids. The CDR3 DNA sequence: TGTGCCAGTAGTATAGTACAGGGTATAATGAACACTGAAGCTTTCTTT. Translated, it gives CASSIVQGIMNTEAFF.

The V and J genes are TRBV2 and TRBJ2-7; 8 bases map to TRBD2. Germline V gene sequence: CDR1 SNHLY, CDR2 FYNNEI. Trimming took 10 bases from V and 4 from J; bases not matched to a gene: 33. This CDR3 has 21 amino acids. CDR3 protein: CATEGRDLSGLSLSGSYEQYF. In DNA form, the CDR3 reads TGTGCCACTGAAGGCCGGGACCTAAGTGGGTTGAGTCTCAGCGGGAGTTACGAGCAGTACTTC.

The rearrangement links TRBV4-2 to TRBJ1-2, with a possible D match to TRBD1 (6 bases). Trimming left V 1 base short and J 2 bases short, with 20 bases between. The germline V gene has CDR1 LGHNA and CDR2 YNFKEQ. The CDR3 is made up of 18 amino acids. This CDR3 is CASSQVGVQGAGNYGYTF. The CDR3 region has the DNA TGTGCCAGCAGCCAAGTGGGAGTACAGGGAGCCGGCAACTATGGCTACACCTTC.

The chain links TRBV5-1 to TRBJ1-6, with 12 nucleotides matching TRBD1. The length of the CDR3 is 14 residues. Trimming took 4 bases from V and 13 from J; bases not matched to a gene: 6. The germline CDR1 and CDR2 sequences are SGHRS and YFSETQ. CDR3 bases: TGCGCCAGCAGCCCCGGGACAGGGGGCGATCCCCTCCACTTT. Encoded protein: CASSPGTGGDPLHF.

The chain couples TRBV6-4 to TRBJ2-3, with 10 nucleotides matching TRBD1. V was pared by 2 bases and J by 4 bases, with 0 bases of the junction left unmatched. The CDR3 has 14 residues. CDR1 and CDR2 (germline): MRHNA, SNTAGT. CDR3 loop: CASSDGQGADTQYF. Written as DNA, the CDR3 is TGTGCCAGCAGTGACGGACAGGGGGCAGATACGCAGTATTTT.

The chain combines TRBV11-2 with TRBJ1-3, with 9 bases identical to TRBD1. Germline CDR1 SGHAT, CDR2 FQNNGV. The CDR3 runs 17 residues. J was trimmed by 3 bases and V by 4 bases; bases with no gene match: 10. The CDR3 DNA is TGTGCCAGCAGCTCAAGGACAGGGGCGCGTTATGGAAACACCATATATTTT. Its protein product is CASSSRTGARYGNTIYF.

J is TRBJ2-3 and V is TRBV4-1; TRBD2 matches 12 bases. The ends lost 8 bases at V and 2 bases at J; junction bases unmatched: 14. Germline CDR1 reads MGHRA; CDR2 reads YSYEKL. This CDR3 contains 18 residues. In nucleotides, the CDR3 is TGCGCCAGCGCCCCGGGACTAGCGGGCTTAGGTAACACAGATACGCAGTATTTT. Translating it yields CASAPGLAGLGNTDTQYF.

V is TRBV4-2 and J is TRBJ1-6; D perhaps matches TRBD1 (6 bases). V dropped 4 bases and J dropped 7 bases, with 8 bases sitting between them. The CDR3 has 13 amino acids. Germline assignment: CDR1 LGHNA and CDR2 YNFKEQ. CDR3 protein: CASSPGANSPLHF. The DNA for the CDR3 is TGTGCCAGCAGCCCAGGGGCGAATTCACCCCTCCACTTT.

The chain carries TRBV12-3 or TRBV12-4 and TRBJ1-6, with D possibly matching TRBD1 (5 bases). V shed 3 bases and J shed 6 bases, with 6 bases lying between them. CDR3 length equals 13 residues. CDR3 region: CASSLTANSPLHF. Here the CDR3 DNA reads TGTGCCAGCAGTTTGACAGCTAATTCACCCCTCCACTTT.

V is TRBV10-1 and J is TRBJ2-3, with 10 bases aligning to TRBD2. This CDR3 comprises 15 residues. CDR1 WNHNN and CDR2 SYGVQD come from the germline V gene (reference sequence). The trim removed 3 bases at V and 4 bases at J, leaving 4 bases unmatched. The CDR3 nucleotides read TGCGCCAGCAGTGACATTAGCGGGGGGTCAGATACGCAGTATTTT. It translates to CASSDISGGSDTQYF.

The chain links TRBV3-1 (or the pseudogene TRBV3-2) to TRBJ1-3; D is undetermined. The CDR3 contains 14 residues. Trimming removed 0 bases from V and 9 bases from J, with 12 bases in between. Looked up from germline, CDR1 is LGHDT and CDR2 is YNNKEL (reference sequence). CDR3 residues: CASSQDRTSTTIYF. CDR3 sequence (DNA): TGTGCCAGCAGCCAAGATAGAACCTCCACCACCATATATTTT.

With respect to this clone: The junction departs from the called germline gene at one end, perhaps through a read error. The chain couples TRBV10-3 to TRBJ1-1; no clear D gene. Looked up from germline, CDR1 is ENHRY and CDR2 is SYGVKD. There are 12 residues in the CDR3. The CDR3 nucleotides read TGTGCCATCAGTGAGTCGGAGGTGACTTGGAACTTT. As protein: CAISESEVTWNF.

The rearrangement links TRBV5-1 to TRBJ2-2; D is ambiguous. Germline values: CDR1 SGHRS, CDR2 YFSETQ. Trimming pared 0 bases from V and 4 bases from J, leaving 10 bases between. The CDR3 consists of 15 residues. The CDR3 spells CASSLVQVSTGELFF. CDR3 in DNA: TGCGCCAGCAGCTTGGTCCAGGTGTCCACCGGGGAGCTGTTTTTT.

The chain joins TRBV5-1 to TRBJ2-3; 8 bases fit TRBD2. V dropped 0 bases and J dropped 6; count of bases not matched to a gene: 6. The V gene's germline CDR1 is SGHRS and CDR2 YFSETQ. This CDR3 region has 15 residues. The CDR3 spells CASSLGLARSDTQYF. The CDR3 nucleotides read TGCGCCAGCAGCTTGGGACTAGCGAGGTCTGATACGCAGTATTTT.

CDR3 coding DNA: TGTGCCACCAGTGATAAGCGTGGTGAGCAGTTCTTC. Its protein product is CATSDKRGEQFF. The chain combines TRBV24-1 with TRBJ2-1; D not resolved. CDR1 KGHDR and CDR2 SFDVKD come from the germline V gene. The CDR3 loop spans 12 amino acids. Between the trimmed V and J ends, which lost 3 bases and 9 bases, there was a span of 8 bases.

The chain joins TRBV2 to TRBJ2-2; D is unresolved. CDR1 is SNHLY and CDR2 is FYNNEI in the germline V gene. Trimming took off 5 bases at V and 7 bases at J, with 11 bases between the two ends. This CDR3 has 13 residues. DNA of the CDR3: TGTGCCAGCAGTCAGAACTACGACGGGGAGCTGTTTTTT. Protein sequence: CASSQNYDGELFF.

The V call is TRBV10-1, the J call TRBJ2-3; D perhaps matches TRBD1 (6 bases). The CDR3 is 13 residues long. Trimming shortened V by 6 bases and J by 2 bases, and 9 bases separated the two germline ends. Germline values: CDR1 WNHNN, CDR2 SYGVQD (reference sequence). In DNA, the CDR3 is TGCGCCAGCAGCGGACAGCACACAGATACGCAGTATTTT. Translating it yields CASSGQHTDTQYF.

This clone was found a few times. J is TRBJ1-6 and V is TRBV7-9; tentatively, D is TRBD1 (6 bases). V was pared by 1 base and J by 10 bases, with 20 bases between. This CDR3 spans 17 amino acids. CDR1 SEHNR and CDR2 FQNEAQ come from the germline V gene (reference sequence). The chain's CDR3 is CASSLGLGAGQGSPLHF. The CDR3 DNA reads TGTGCCAGCAGCTTAGGTCTCGGTGCAGGCCAGGGGTCACCCCTCCACTTT. Looking up the rest from reference TRBV7-9 and TRBJ1-6 gives the full variable domain: DTGVSQNPRHKITKRGQNVTFRCDPISEHNRLYWYRQTLGQGPEFLTYFQNEAQLEKSRLLSDRFSAERPKGSFSTLEIQRTEQGDSAMYLCASSLGLGAGQGSPLHFGNGTRLTVT.

There are a few counts of this clone. The chain recombines TRBV6-1 with TRBJ2-7; 7 bases align to TRBD2. The length of the CDR3 is 17 residues. V lost 3 bases and J lost 6; bases outside the gene matches: 17. The V gene's germline CDR1 is MNHNS and CDR2 SASEGT. CDR3 coding DNA: TGTGCCAGCAGTGATACTGGCGGGAGAGCCAGTAACGGCGAGCAGTACTTC. Residues: CASSDTGGRASNGEQYF.